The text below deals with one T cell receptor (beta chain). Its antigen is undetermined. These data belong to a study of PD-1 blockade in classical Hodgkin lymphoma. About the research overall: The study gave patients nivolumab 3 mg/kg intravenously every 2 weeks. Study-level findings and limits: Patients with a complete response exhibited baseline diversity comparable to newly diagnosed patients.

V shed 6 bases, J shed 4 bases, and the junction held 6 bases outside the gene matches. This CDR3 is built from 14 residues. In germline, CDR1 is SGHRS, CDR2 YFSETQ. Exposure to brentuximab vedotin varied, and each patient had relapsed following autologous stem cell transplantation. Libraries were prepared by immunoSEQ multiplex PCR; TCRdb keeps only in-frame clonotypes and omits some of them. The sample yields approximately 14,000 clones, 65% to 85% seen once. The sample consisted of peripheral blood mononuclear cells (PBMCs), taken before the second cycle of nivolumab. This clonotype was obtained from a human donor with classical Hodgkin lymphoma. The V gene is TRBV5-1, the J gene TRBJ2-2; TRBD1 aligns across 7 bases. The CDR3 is CASTLAGGTGELFF. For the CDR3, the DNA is TGCGCCAGCACCCTGGCAGGGGGCACCGGGGAGCTGTTTTTT.